This TCR beta chain stems from a study of cytomegalovirus exposure and HLA in healthy donors. This clone appeared a few times. A multiplex PCR was run with 60 Vbeta primers and 13 Jbeta primers. TCRdb's table, derived via immunoSEQ multiplex PCR, lists solely in-frame clones and lacks some. This sample has more than 150,000 clones, with over 70% found just once. Germline assignment: CDR1 SGDLS and CDR2 YYNGEE. This CDR3 has 17 residues. J gave up 3 bases and V 0 bases, and 7 bases lay outside the gene matches. The TCR comes from a woman between 18 and 29 years old in good health and CMV-seronegative. The chain links TRBV9 to TRBJ2-1; 9 nucleotides line up with TRBD1. The sequenced sample was PBMCs. CDR3 sequence (DNA): TGTGCCAGCAGCGTAGGTCCGACAGGGGGTAACTACAATGAGCAGTTCTTC. This encodes CASSVGPTGGNYNEQFF.